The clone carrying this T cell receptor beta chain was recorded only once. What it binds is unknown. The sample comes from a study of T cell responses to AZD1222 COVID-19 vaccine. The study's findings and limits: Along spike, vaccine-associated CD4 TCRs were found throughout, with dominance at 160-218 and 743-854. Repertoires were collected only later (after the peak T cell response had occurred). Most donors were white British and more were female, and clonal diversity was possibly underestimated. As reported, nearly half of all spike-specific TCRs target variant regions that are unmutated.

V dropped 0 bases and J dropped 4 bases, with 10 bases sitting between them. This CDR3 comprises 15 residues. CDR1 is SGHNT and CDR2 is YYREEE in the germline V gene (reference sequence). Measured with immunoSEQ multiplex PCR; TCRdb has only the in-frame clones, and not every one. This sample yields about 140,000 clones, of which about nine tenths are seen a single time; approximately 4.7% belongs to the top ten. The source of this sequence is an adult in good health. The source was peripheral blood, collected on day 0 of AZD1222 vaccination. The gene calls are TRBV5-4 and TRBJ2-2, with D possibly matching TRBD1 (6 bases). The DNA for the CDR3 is TGTGCCAGCAGCTTGGGGACAGCGCGCACCGGGGAGCTGTTTTTT. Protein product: CASSLGTARTGELFF.